This T cell receptor (beta chain) was identified in a study of Graves' ophthalmopathy and Graves' hyperthyroidism. Study-level findings and limits: In predicting ophthalmopathy progression, the model reached around 66% sensitivity and around 72% specificity. Discrimination between ophthalmopathy and stable hyperthyroidism by a 13-signature model showed roughly 88% sensitivity and about 84% specificity.

As regards this clonotype: Antigen specificity is unknown.

Certain patients, namely those with other autoimmune diseases, uncontrolled infections, pregnancy or lactation, were excluded. Orbital computed tomography, together with clinical symptoms, serum thyroxine, TRAb and thyroid ultrasound, was used for diagnosis. Germline assignment: CDR1 SGHRS and CDR2 YFSETQ. The trim removed 0 bases at V and 1 base at J, leaving 12 bases unmatched. CDR3 size: 18 residues. The authors amplified TCR beta CDR3 regions, and they did so from RNA transcripts for repertoire sequencing. Second-round multiplex PCR came after first-round RT-PCR with HTBI primers. TCRdb fed the multiplex PCR reads into MiXCR, producing one record per CDR3 protein. The table lists about 39,000 distinct CDR3 sequences, around half of them singletons.

V usage is TRBV5-1 and J usage is TRBJ2-5, with 7 bases matching TRBD2. The sequencing input was peripheral blood. The TCR comes from an adult woman with stable Graves' hyperthyroidism. Written as DNA, the CDR3 is TGCGCCAGCAGCTTGGTTCAGGGAGGGGCAGGGTTCCAAGAGACCCAGTACTTC. Translating gives CASSLVQGGAGFQETQYF.